This T cell receptor (beta chain) was identified in a study of CD8 T cells in Susac syndrome. When the RNA was reverse transcribed, random hexamers were used with an input of roughly 0.5 to 1 ug. TCRdb passed the immunoSEQ multiplex PCR reads through MiXCR, listing each CDR3 protein once. This table holds about 120,000 distinct CDR3 sequences, approximately 94% found once. From germline, CDR1 is SGHTA and CDR2 FQGTGA. The CDR3 has 18 amino acids. Trimming removed 5 bases from V and 0 bases from J; junction bases left unmatched: 10. This rearrangement joins TRBV7-3 to TRBJ2-7; 13 bases agree with TRBD2. The specimen sequenced was CD4+ T cells from PBMCs. The sequence was obtained from a human donor in good health. CDR3 sequence (DNA): TGTGCCAGCAGCCCAGGACTAGCGGGAGAGATTACCTCCTACGAGCAGTACTTC. This gives the protein CASSPGLAGEITSYEQYF.